These 15 T cell receptor beta chains were all obtained from the same sample, sequenced in a study of cytomegalovirus exposure and HLA in healthy donors. The PCR ran on 60 Vbeta and 13 Jbeta primers. The repertoire was sequenced with immunoSEQ multiplex PCR; TCRdb's copy has only in-frame clones and lacks some. The sample contains 120,000 or so clones, around four fifths of which appear only once. The material sequenced was PBMCs. These receptors were obtained from a woman between 40 and 55 years old in good health and CMV-seropositive.

V usage is TRBV10-3 and J usage is TRBJ2-3, with 10 bases aligning to TRBD2. Germline CDR1 ENHRY, CDR2 SYGVKD. CDR3 length equals 18 residues. V lost 7 bases to trimming and J lost 0 bases; unmatched junction nucleotides: 13. The CDR3 is CAIIRDKREGPSTDTQYF. DNA of the CDR3: TGTGCCATCATAAGGGACAAGCGGGAGGGTCCTAGCACAGATACGCAGTATTTT.

The chain joins TRBV30 to TRBJ1-4; 7 bases map to TRBD1. The CDR3 totals 13 residues. Germline assignment: CDR1 GTSNPN and CDR2 SVGIG (reference sequence). V lost 3 bases to trimming and J lost 6 bases; unmatched junction nucleotides: 4. The CDR3 here is CAWRDRRDEKLFF. The CDR3 nucleotides are TGTGCCTGGAGGGACAGGAGGGATGAAAAACTGTTTTTT. Variable domain in full (rest from reference TRBV30 and TRBJ1-4): SQTIHQWPATLVQPVGSPLSLECTVEGTSNPNLYWYRQAAGRGLQLLFYSVGIGQISSEVPQNLSASRPQDRQFILSSKKLLLSDSGFYLCAWRDRRDEKLFFGSGTQLSVL.

A single count supports this clone. J is TRBJ2-1 and V is TRBV5-1; TRBD1 matches at 10 bases. Germline assignment: CDR1 SGHRS and CDR2 YFSETQ. Trimming took 4 bases from V and 4 from J; bases not matched to a gene: 11. The CDR3 is 17 residues long. This CDR3 is CASSGGQGTTPYNEQFF. In DNA, the CDR3 is TGCGCCAGCAGCGGGGGACAGGGGACAACCCCGTACAATGAGCAGTTCTTC.

This clone came up once. The J gene is TRBJ2-7, the V gene TRBV5-1; 14 positions agree with TRBD2. The CDR3 length is 15 residues. Germline V CDR1 and CDR2: SGHRS, YFSETQ. The J segment lost 2 bases and the V segment lost 4 bases, leaving 2 bases of the junction unmatched. CDR3 protein: CASSQTSGRAYEQYF. The CDR3, as DNA: TGCGCCAGCAGCCAGACTAGCGGGAGGGCCTACGAGCAGTACTTC.

The V gene is TRBV19, the J gene TRBJ1-1; D not resolved. The ends were cut back, 5 bases at V and 1 base at J, with 8 bases in the middle. CDR3 size: 13 residues. Germline lookup yields CDR1 LNHDA and CDR2 SQIVND (reference sequence). The CDR3 spells CASSFSGNTEAFF. Here the CDR3 DNA reads TGTGCCAGTAGTTTTTCAGGGAACACTGAAGCTTTCTTT.

This clone is a singleton in its sample. The rearrangement uses TRBV6-5 and TRBJ1-2, with 10 nucleotides matching TRBD1. CDR1 and CDR2 (germline): MNHEY, SVGAGI. This CDR3 spans 14 amino acids. V shed 5 bases and J 8 bases; nucleotides not matched to a gene: 8. This CDR3 is CASSTMTGGGGYTF. Written as DNA, the CDR3 is TGTGCCAGCAGTACTATGACAGGGGGCGGGGGCTACACCTTC.

The rearrangement joins TRBV10-3 to TRBJ2-3, with 10 nucleotides matching TRBD2. This CDR3 is built from 15 residues. The V and J ends lost 6 bases and 4 bases, in that order; junction bases with no gene match: 7. Germline values: CDR1 ENHRY, CDR2 SYGVKD. The CDR3 coding sequence is TGTGCCATCAGGGGTTCTAGCGGGAGCCCAGATACGCAGTATTTT. Protein product: CAIRGSSGSPDTQYF.

Turning to this clone: The junction departs from germline at one end; a sequencing error may be responsible. V and J are TRBV7-9 and TRBJ2-7; D call uncertain. The length of the CDR3 is 13 residues. Germline V gene data show CDR1 as SEHNR and CDR2 as FQNEAQ (reference sequence). CDR3 in amino acids: CSSSLYNPYEQYF. The CDR3 region has the DNA TGTTCCAGCAGCTTATACAACCCCTACGAGCAGTACTTC.

The chain recombines TRBV7-2 with TRBJ2-4, with D maybe TRBD2 (6 bases). This CDR3 is built from 15 residues. V lost 5 bases and J lost 7, with 18 bases in between. Germline assignment: CDR1 SGHTA and CDR2 FQGNSA. The CDR3 DNA follows: TGTGCCAGCAGCCCCGACCCTAGCGAGCGGAACATTCAGTACTTC. It translates to CASSPDPSERNIQYF.

This chain uses TRBV5-1 with TRBJ1-5; TRBD1 matches 8 bases. This CDR3 has 15 amino acids. Germline trimming cut 3 bases from V and 4 bases from J; bases unmatched to any gene: 6. From germline, CDR1 is SGHRS and CDR2 YFSETQ. The CDR3 loop is CASSSTGDLNQPQHF. The CDR3 DNA follows: TGCGCCAGCAGCTCGACAGGGGATTTAAATCAGCCCCAGCATTTT. The full variable domain, in which reference TRBV5-1 and TRBJ1-5 provide the parts outside the CDR3, is KAGVTQTPRYLIKTRGQQVTLSCSPISGHRSVSWYQQTPGQGLQFLFEYFSETQRNKGNFPGRFSGRQFSNSRSEMNVSTLELGDSALYLCASSSTGDLNQPQHFGDGTRLSIL.

A remark on this clone: Different DNA sequences within this sample yield the same CDR3. The V and J genes are TRBV5-1 and TRBJ2-3; possibly TRBD1 for D (6 bases). V was cut by 4 bases and J by 1 base, with 10 bases left in between. The CDR3 consists of 14 residues. Germline CDR1 reads SGHRS; CDR2 reads YFSETQ. CDR3: CASSPGERTDTQYF. The CDR3 DNA reads TGCGCCAGCAGCCCAGGGGAACGCACAGATACGCAGTATTTT.

This sequence joins TRBV28 and TRBJ2-1; D is unclear. V lost 5 bases to trimming and J lost 15 bases, with 17 bases between them. The CDR3 has 12 amino acids. Germline CDR1 reads MDHEN; CDR2 reads SYDVKM. CDR3: CASSSDLAGRFF. The CDR3 DNA reads TGTGCCAGCAGTAGCGACTTGGCCGGTAGGTTCTTC.

This chain connects TRBV27 to TRBJ2-3; 10 nucleotides align to TRBD2. The CDR3 totals 16 residues. Trimming took 6 bases from V and 1 from J; bases not matched to a gene: 7. In germline, CDR1 is MNHEY, CDR2 SMNVEV (reference sequence). In nucleotides, the CDR3 is TGTGCCAGCAGGTTAGCGGGAGGCCTACGCACAGATACGCAGTATTTT. The encoded protein is CASRLAGGLRTDTQYF.

The chain uses TRBV18 and TRBJ2-1, with 12 positions matching TRBD2. The ends lost 2 bases at V and 8 bases at J; junction bases unmatched: 4. In germline, CDR1 is KGHSH, CDR2 LQKENI. This CDR3 contains 15 residues. The CDR3 coding sequence is TGTGCCAGCTCACCAAAGGGGACTAGCGGGCATGAGCAGTTCTTC. Amino acid sequence: CASSPKGTSGHEQFF.

This clone has just one count. V and J are TRBV10-3 and TRBJ1-4; TRBD1 aligns across 7 bases. The J segment lost 8 bases and the V segment lost 6 bases, leaving 6 bases of the junction unmatched. Germline values: CDR1 ENHRY, CDR2 SYGVKD. The CDR3 has 13 amino acids. The DNA for the CDR3 is TGTGCCATCAGCAACAGGGGTGACGAAAAACTGTTTTTT. Amino acid sequence: CAISNRGDEKLFF.